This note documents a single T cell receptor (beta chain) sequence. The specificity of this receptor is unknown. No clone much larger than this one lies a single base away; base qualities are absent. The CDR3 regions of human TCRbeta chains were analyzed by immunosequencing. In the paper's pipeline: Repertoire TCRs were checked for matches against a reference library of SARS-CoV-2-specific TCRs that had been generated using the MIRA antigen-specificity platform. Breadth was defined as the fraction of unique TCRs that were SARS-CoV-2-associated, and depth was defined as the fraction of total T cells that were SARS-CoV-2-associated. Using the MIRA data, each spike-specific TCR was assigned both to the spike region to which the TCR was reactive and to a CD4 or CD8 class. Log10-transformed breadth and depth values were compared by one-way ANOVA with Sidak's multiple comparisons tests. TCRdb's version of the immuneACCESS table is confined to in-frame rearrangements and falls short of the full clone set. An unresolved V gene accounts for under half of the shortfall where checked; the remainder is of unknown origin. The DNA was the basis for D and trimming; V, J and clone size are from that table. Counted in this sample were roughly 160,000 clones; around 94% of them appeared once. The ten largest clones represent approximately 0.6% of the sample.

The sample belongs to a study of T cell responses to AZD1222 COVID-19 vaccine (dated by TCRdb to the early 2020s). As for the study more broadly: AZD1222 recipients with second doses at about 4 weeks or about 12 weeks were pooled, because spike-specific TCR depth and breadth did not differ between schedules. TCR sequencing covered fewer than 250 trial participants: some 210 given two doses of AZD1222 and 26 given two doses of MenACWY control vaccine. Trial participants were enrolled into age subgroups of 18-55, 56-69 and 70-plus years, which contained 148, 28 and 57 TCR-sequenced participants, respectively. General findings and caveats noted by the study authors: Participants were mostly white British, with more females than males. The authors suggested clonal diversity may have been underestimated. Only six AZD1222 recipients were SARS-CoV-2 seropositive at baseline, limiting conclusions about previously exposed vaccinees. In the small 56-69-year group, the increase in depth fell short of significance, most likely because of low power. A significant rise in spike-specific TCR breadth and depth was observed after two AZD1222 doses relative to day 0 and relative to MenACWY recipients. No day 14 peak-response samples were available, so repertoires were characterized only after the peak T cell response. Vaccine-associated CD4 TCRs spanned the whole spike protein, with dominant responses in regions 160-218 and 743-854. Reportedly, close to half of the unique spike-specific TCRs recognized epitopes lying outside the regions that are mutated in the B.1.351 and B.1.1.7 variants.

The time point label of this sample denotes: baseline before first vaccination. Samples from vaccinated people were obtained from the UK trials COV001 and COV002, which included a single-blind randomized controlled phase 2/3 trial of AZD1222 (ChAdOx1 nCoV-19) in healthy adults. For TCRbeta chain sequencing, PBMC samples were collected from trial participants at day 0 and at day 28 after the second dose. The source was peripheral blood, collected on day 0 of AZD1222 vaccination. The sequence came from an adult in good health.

Read as DNA, the sequence is TGTGCCAGCAGCGTAGGAGGGGGCGGTTGGACTGAAGCTTTCTTT. The translation is CASSVGGGGWTEAFF. The sequence is built from TRBV9 and TRBJ1-1; the central 7 bases match TRBD1. The CDR3, cysteine through phenylalanine, is 15 amino acids long. Only the CDR3 portion is preserved as DNA: 45 bases, with reading frame beginning at the first base. From the germline V gene, CDR1 is SGDLS and CDR2 is YYNGEE. For this chain, trimming is 0 bases at the V end and 5 bases at the J end, and the number of junction bases without a gene match is 7.